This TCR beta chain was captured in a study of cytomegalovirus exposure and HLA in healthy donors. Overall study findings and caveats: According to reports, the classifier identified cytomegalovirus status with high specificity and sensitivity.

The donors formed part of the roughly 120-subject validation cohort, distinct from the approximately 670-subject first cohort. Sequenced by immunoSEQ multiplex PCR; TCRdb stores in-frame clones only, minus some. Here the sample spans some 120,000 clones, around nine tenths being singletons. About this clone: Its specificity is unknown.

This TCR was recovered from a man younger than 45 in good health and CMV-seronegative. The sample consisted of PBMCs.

CDR3 amino acids: CASSLSSAHSYEQYF. Here the CDR3 DNA reads TGTGCCAGCAGTTTATCTAGCGCGCACTCCTACGAGCAGTACTTC. The chain carries TRBV27 and TRBJ2-7; D may be TRBD2 (5 bases). CDR1 is MNHEY and CDR2 is SMNVEV in the germline V gene (reference sequence). The CDR3 runs 15 residues. The V end was cut by 0 bases, the J end by 0 bases, with 9 bases between.